Listed below are T cell receptor beta chains from one sample, sequenced in a study of T-cell reconstitution after alpha-beta-depleted transplantation in children. TCRdb re-analysed the PCR reads in MiXCR, keeping a single row per CDR3 protein. The sample shows about 270,000 distinct CDR3 sequences, about 10% of them seen only once. This material consisted of PBMCs from the stem cell graft donor, taken from the stem cell graft. The receptors originated from a human donor who donated a stem cell graft to a child with SCID. Each CDR3 is given with its conserved first and last residue. The order of the fields is CDR3 DNA, CDR3 protein, V gene, J gene, D gene, clone size. D genes are given only for firm matches. Clone size appears in some rows only: once, few, many, or a class for an expanded clone.

TGTGCCAGTAGGAGGACAGGGGGCGCAGGCACAGATACGCAGTATTTT,CASRRTGGAGTDTQYF,TRBV19,TRBJ2-3,TRBD1,few
TGTGCCAGCAGCTTGTTCCCAGGGACTAGCAATCAGCCCCAGCATTTT,CASSLFPGTSNQPQHF,TRBV5-6,TRBJ1-5,NA,NA
TGTGCCAGTAGTAATATCGACGGGGTGGGGTCGGAGCCCCAGCATTTT,CASSNIDGVGSEPQHF,TRBV19,TRBJ1-5,NA,NA
TGTGCCAGCAGCTTAAACCTCCTAGGAGGGGGAGGTGAAAAACTGTTTTTT,CASSLNLLGGGGEKLFF,TRBV7-9,TRBJ1-4,NA,NA
TGTGCCAGCAGCTTAGTTGCAGGGGCTGAAGCTTTCTTT,CASSLVAGAEAFF,TRBV7-7,TRBJ1-1,NA,NA
TGTGCCAGCAGCGTAGCCAGCGGGGGGACCGGGGAGCTGTTTTTT,CASSVASGGTGELFF,TRBV9,TRBJ2-2,TRBD2,many
TGTGCCAGCAGCGTAGCGATTTCCGTGGGGAACACTGAAGCTTTCTTT,CASSVAISVGNTEAFF,TRBV9,TRBJ1-1,NA,few
TGTGCCAGCAGTTATCCAGGGGGTCTCACTGAAGCTTTCTTT,CASSYPGGLTEAFF,TRBV5-5,TRBJ1-1,TRBD1,NA
TGTGCCAGCAGTGGAGGGGAGTACCGGGGAAACATTCAGTACTTC,CASSGGEYRGNIQYF,TRBV2,TRBJ2-4,NA,many
TGCGCCAGCAGCTTGGGGGACAGGGTCCGCACAGATACGCAGTATTTT,CASSLGDRVRTDTQYF,TRBV5-1,TRBJ2-3,TRBD1,many
TGTGCCAGCAGCTATGGGGCCGCCAACAATGAGCAGTTCTTC,CASSYGAANNEQFF,TRBV7-2,TRBJ2-1,NA,NA
TGTGCCAGCAGCCAGGGACTAGCGGAGACGGCGACCCAGTACTTC,CASSQGLAETATQYF,TRBV7-6,TRBJ2-5,TRBD2,NA
TGTGCCAGCAGCGGACCTCATGAGCAGTTCTTC,CASSGPHEQFF,TRBV7-9,TRBJ2-1,NA,few
TGTGCCATCAGTGAATTTGGGAATAATGAAAAACTGTTTTTT,CAISEFGNNEKLFF,TRBV10-3,TRBJ1-4,NA,few
TGCGCCAGCAGCCAAACCAGGGGGTCGGTGGCTTTCTTT,CASSQTRGSVAFF,TRBV4-1,TRBJ1-1,TRBD1,few